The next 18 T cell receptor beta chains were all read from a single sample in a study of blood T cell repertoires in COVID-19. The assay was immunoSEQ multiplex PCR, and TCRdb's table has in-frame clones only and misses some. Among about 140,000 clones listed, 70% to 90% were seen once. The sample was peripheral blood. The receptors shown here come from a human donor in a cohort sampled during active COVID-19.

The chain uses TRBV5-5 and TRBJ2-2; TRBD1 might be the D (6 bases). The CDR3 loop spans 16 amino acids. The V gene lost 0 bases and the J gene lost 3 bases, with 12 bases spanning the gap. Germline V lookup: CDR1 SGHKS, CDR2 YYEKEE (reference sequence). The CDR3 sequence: CASSLERGGYTGELFF. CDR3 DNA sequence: TGTGCCAGCAGCTTGGAACGTGGGGGCTACACCGGGGAGCTGTTTTTT.

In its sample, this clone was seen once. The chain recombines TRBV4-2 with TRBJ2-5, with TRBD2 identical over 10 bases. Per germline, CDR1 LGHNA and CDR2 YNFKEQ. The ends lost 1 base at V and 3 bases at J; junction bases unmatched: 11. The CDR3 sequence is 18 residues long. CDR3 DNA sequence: TGTGCCAGCAGCCAAGCATTATTAGCGGGGGGATTTAAAGAGACCCAGTACTTC. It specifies CASSQALLAGGFKETQYF.

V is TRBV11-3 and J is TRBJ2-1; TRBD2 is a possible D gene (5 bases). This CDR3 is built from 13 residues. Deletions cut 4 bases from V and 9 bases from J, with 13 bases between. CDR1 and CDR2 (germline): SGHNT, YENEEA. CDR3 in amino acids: CASSWATGGEQFF. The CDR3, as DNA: TGTGCCAGCAGCTGGGCCACCGGAGGTGAGCAGTTCTTC. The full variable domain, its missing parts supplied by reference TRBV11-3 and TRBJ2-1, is EAGVVQSPRYKIIEKKQPVAFWCNPISGHNTLYWYLQNLGQGPELLIRYENEEAVDDSQLPKDRFSAERLKGVDSTLKIQPAELGDSAVYLCASSWATGGEQFFGPGTRLTVL.

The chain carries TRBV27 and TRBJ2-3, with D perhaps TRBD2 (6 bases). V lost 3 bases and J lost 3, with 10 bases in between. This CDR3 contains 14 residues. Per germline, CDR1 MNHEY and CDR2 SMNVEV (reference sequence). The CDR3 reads CASSLGLGTDTQYF. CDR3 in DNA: TGTGCCAGCAGTTTGGGACTGGGTACAGATACGCAGTATTTT.

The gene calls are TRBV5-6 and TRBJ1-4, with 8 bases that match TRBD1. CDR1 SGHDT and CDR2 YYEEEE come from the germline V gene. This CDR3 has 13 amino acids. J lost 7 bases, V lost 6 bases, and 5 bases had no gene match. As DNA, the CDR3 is TGTGCCAGCAAATACAGGGGGTCTGAAAAACTGTTTTTT. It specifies CASKYRGSEKLFF.

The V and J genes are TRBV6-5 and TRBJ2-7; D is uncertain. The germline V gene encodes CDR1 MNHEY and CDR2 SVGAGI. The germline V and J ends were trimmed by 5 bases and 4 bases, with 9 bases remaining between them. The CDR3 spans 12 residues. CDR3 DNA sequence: TGTGCCAGCAGTCCCTGGCCTTACGAGCAGTACTTC. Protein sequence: CASSPWPYEQYF.

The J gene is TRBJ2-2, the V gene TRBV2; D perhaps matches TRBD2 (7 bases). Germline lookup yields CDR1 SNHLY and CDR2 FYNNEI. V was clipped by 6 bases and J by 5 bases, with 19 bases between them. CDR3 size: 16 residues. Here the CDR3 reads CASSIRGGVSTGELFF. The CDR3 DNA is TGTGCCAGCAGCATTCGCGGGGGCGTTAGTACCGGGGAGCTGTTTTTT. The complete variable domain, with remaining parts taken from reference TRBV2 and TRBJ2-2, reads EPEVTQTPSHQVTQMGQEVILRCVPISNHLYFYWYRQILGQKVEFLVSFYNNEISEKSEIFDDQFSVERPDGSNFTLKIRSTKLEDSAMYFCASSIRGGVSTGELFFGEGSRLTVL.

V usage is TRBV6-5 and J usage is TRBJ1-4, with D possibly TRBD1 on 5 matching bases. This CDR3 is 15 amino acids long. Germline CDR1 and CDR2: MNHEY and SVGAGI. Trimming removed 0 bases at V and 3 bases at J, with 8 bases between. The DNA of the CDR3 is TGTGCCAGCAGTTACTCCCGGGGGTCTAATGAAAAACTGTTTTTT. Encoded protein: CASSYSRGSNEKLFF.

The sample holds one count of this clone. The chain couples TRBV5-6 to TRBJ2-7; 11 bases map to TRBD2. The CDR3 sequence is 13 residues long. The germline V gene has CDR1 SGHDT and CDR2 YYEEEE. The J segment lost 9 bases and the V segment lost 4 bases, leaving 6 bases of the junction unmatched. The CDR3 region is CASSQTSGMVQYF. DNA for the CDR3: TGTGCCAGCAGCCAGACTAGCGGGATGGTGCAGTACTTC.

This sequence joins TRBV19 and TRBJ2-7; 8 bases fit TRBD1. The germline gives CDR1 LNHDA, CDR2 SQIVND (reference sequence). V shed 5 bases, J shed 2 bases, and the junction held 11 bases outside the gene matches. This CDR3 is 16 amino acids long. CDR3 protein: CASSAQLTGGTYEQYF. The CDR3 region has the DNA TGTGCCAGTAGTGCCCAGTTAACAGGGGGGACCTACGAGCAGTACTTC.

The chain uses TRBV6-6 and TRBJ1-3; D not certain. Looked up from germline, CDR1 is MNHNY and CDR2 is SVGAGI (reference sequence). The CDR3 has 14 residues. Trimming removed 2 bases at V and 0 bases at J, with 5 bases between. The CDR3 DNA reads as TGTGCCAGCAGTTACGACTCCTCTGGAAACACCATATATTTT. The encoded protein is CASSYDSSGNTIYF.

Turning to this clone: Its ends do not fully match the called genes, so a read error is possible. CDR3 sequence reads: CSGGEGTNPEAFF. The CDR3 DNA follows: TGCAGCGGTGGGGAGGGGACGAACCCTGAAGCTTTCTTT. The chain links TRBV29-1 to TRBJ1-1, with a tentative D call TRBD1 (5 bases). The CDR3 is 13 amino acids. The V gene's germline CDR1 is SQVTM and CDR2 ANQGSEA. The complete variable domain, with remaining parts taken from reference TRBV29-1 and TRBJ1-1, reads SAVISQKPSRDICQRGTSLTIQCQVDSQVTMMFWYRQQPGQSLTLIATANQGSEATYESGFVIDKFPISRPNLTFSTLTVSNMSPEDSSIYLCSGGEGTNPEAFFGQGTRLTVV.

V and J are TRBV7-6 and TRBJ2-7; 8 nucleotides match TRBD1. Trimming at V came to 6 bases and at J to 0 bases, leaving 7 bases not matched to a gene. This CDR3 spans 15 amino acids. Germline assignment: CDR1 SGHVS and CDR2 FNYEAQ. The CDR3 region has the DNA TGTGCCAGCAGTCGAGACAGGGGAAACTCCTACGAGCAGTACTTC. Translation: CASSRDRGNSYEQYF.

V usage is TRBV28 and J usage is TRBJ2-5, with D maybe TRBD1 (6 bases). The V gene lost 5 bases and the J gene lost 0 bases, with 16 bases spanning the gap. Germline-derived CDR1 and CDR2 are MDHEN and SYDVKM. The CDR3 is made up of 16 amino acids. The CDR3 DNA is TGTGCCAGCAGTCAAACAGGGCCGCTTTACCAAGAGACCCAGTACTTC. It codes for CASSQTGPLYQETQYF.

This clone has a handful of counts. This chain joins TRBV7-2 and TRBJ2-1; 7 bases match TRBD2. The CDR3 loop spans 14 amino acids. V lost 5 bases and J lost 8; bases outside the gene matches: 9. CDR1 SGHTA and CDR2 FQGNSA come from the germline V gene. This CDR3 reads CASSAGTILDEQFF. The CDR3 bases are TGTGCCAGCAGCGCGGGGACTATATTGGATGAGCAGTTCTTC.

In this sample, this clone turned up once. The CDR3 here is CASSPGGALDEQYF. CDR3 sequence (DNA): TGTGCCAGCAGCCCCGGGGGGGCTCTCGACGAGCAGTACTTC. This chain joins TRBV7-2 and TRBJ2-7, with 8 bases fitting TRBD2. The CDR3 loop spans 14 amino acids. Germline V gene lookup returns CDR1 SGHTA and CDR2 FQGNSA. After removal of 5 bases from V and 5 bases from J, the junction contained 8 bases not matched to a gene. The full variable domain, with the rest looked up from reference TRBV7-2 and TRBJ2-7, is GAGVSQSPSNKVTEKGKDVELRCDPISGHTALYWYRQSLGQGLEFLIYFQGNSAPDKSGLPSDRFSAERTGGSVSTLTIQRTQQEDSAVYLCASSPGGALDEQYFGPGTRLTVT.

The CDR3 is CASSLATGFYEQYF. The CDR3 nucleotides read TGTGCCAGCAGCTTAGCGACAGGTTTCTACGAGCAGTACTTC. V and J are TRBV7-2 and TRBJ2-7, with a possible D match to TRBD1 (6 bases). Per germline, CDR1 SGHTA and CDR2 FQGNSA. The CDR3 has 14 amino acids. V was clipped by 0 bases and J by 3 bases, with 9 bases between them.

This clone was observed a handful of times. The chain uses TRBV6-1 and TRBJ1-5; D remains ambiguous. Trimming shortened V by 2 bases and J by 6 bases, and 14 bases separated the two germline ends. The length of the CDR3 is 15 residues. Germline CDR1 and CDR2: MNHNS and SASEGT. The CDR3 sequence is CASSELAQVGQPQHF. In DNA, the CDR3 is TGTGCCAGCAGTGAACTGGCGCAGGTAGGTCAGCCCCAGCATTTT.